The T cell receptor (beta chain) described here comes from a study of identical twins (dated by TCRdb to between 2015 and 2016). Notes on the research overall: To test whether fetal clonotypes persist, the study used deep sequencing on TCR alpha and beta repertoires from monozygotic twins, unrelated adults of various ages, and cord blood. Replicate twin experiments were performed at different times using different library preparation protocols to rule out contamination.

V trim: 4 bases; J trim: 0 bases; unmatched bases: 4. Including cysteine and phenylalanine, the CDR3 has 17 amino acids. Of all the DNA, just the CDR3 is kept, 51 bases in frame from base 1. Via the germline V gene, CDR1 is MNHEY and CDR2 SVGAGI. Every donor in the study was a healthy Caucasian. Worth noting for this clonotype: Its target antigen remains unknown. No base quality information exists; no much larger clone differs at one position.

The method behind the library was 5' RACE. For sequencing, an Illumina HiSeq 2000 was employed. Template switching introduced a universal primer binding site; the final cDNA contained a unique molecular identifier, enabling accurate counting of TCR cDNA molecules. Specific primers in the conserved constant-segment region were used to synthesize first-strand cDNA for TCR alpha and beta chains. To control for contamination, each cDNA library was double barcoded with a SMART-Mk sample barcode plus Illumina barcodes. TruSeq adapter sequences, together with Illumina sample barcodes, were added in two successive PCR steps. TCR alpha and beta cDNA libraries were sequenced on the Illumina HiSeq platform with custom primers. As for how the authors treated the data: Raw reads were processed with MiGEC to extract unique molecular identifiers, and MiXCR was used to determine CDR3 positions. Recombination models were inferred per individual with the repgenHMM and IGoR tools using an EM algorithm. The analysis of shared clonotypes was done with the tcR package in R, with sharing normalized by the product of cloneset sizes. To study raw recombination free of thymic and clonal selection effects, out-of-frame nonproductive sequences were analyzed. The public reads were quality trimmed at Q25 with fastp and then assembled into clones with MiXCR by TCRdb, keeping productive beta chains. Rows with one shared CDR3 protein collapse into an entry with the most common genes and DNA. The V and J calls follow TCRdb's processing rather than the paper's. The table for this sample lists 1.5 million to 2 million distinct CDR3 sequences; 25% to 35% of them were counted only once. The ten largest clonotypes hold more than 0.25% of the sample.

Overall study results and their limits: In monozygotic twins, out-of-frame TCR alpha sharing was systematically underestimated by recombination models, although the models agreed with sharing between unrelated individuals. Compared with coincidental sharing between unrelated individuals, out-of-frame TCR alpha sequences shared between twins showed an excess of sequences with low generation probability. A weaker excess of twin sharing was found in beta out-of-frame sequences because the signal-to-noise ratio was lowered by fewer shared sequences. Fewer insertions were carried by abundant cord blood beta clonotypes, a similar but weaker trend appeared in young adult naive repertoires, and no such trend appeared in memory repertoires. Invariant T cells such as MAIT and iNKT could partly confound zero-insertion analyses, though diverse VJ usage argued against this for most clonotypes. Because the same donors could not be followed over many years, conclusions were based on cross-sectional statistical analysis.

This receptor was obtained from a newborn girl in good health. The receptor chain draws on TRBV6-5 and TRBJ2-6; 9 nucleotides in the junction match TRBD2. What was sequenced was cord blood. The sequenced DNA: TGTGCCAGCAGTTTCTTTAGCGGGAGCTCTGGGGCCAACGTCCTGACTTTC. Its translation is CASSFFSGSSGANVLTF.